This T cell receptor beta chain was observed in a study of blood T cell repertoires in COVID-19. Study overall: The United States, Italy and Spain provided the acute and convalescent COVID-19 samples. The analysed material was cDNA or gDNA that came from T cells, B-cell-depleted T cells, or PBMCs.

Germline lookup yields CDR1 KGHDR and CDR2 SFDVKD. The germline V and J ends were trimmed by 2 bases and 4 bases, with 14 bases remaining between them. There are 16 residues in the CDR3. Under the authors' procedure: Quantification of nucleated cells was approximated via reference gene primer amplification. This table comes from immunoSEQ multiplex PCR, and its TCRdb copy is limited to in-frame clones, with some not included. Clone size and V and J calls were adopted from that table, with D and trimming inferred from the DNA. Of 100,000 to 150,000 clones in the sample, around 88% were seen once. Sequencing was done on a sample of peripheral blood. The chain has TRBV24-1 and TRBJ2-1; maybe TRBD2 (6 bases). This sequence originates from a man aged 50 or older with acute or convalescent COVID-19. The CDR3 DNA is TGTGCCACCAGTGATTATGGGACTGCAAGGTACAATGAGCAGTTCTTC. This encodes CATSDYGTARYNEQFF.